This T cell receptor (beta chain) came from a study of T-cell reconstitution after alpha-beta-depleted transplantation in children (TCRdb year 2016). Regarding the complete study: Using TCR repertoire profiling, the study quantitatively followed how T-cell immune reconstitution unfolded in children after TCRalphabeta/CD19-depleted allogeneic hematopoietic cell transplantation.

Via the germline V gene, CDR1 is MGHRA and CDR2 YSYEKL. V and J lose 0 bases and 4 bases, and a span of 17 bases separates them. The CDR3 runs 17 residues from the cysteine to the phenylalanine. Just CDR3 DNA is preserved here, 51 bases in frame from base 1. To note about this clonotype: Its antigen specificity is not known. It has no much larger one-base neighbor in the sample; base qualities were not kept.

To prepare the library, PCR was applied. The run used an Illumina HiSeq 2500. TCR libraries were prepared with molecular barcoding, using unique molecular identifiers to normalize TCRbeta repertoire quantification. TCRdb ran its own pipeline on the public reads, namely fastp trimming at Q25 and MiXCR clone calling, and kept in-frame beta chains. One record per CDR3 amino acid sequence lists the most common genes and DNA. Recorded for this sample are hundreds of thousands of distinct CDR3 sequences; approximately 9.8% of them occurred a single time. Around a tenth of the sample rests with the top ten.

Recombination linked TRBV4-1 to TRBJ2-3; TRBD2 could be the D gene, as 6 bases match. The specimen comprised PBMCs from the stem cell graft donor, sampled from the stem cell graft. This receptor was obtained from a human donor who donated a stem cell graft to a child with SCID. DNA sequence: TGCGCCAGCAGCCAAGACGGGGCGGGATCCGCCGCAGATACGCAGTATTTT. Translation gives CASSQDGAGSAADTQYF.